The entry that follows covers one TCR beta chain sequence. Profiled with immunoSEQ multiplex PCR; TCRdb holds only in-frame clones, not every one. The repertoire holds approximately 81,000 clones, approximately 96% seen once, with roughly 0.36% in the top ten. V dropped 3 bases and J dropped 5; count of bases not matched to a gene: 11. The CDR3 sequence is 17 residues long. CDR1 is MNHNS and CDR2 is SASEGT in the germline V gene. The entry originates in a study of technical replicates of blood from a few donors. Material for sequencing was T cells isolated from PBMCs. The chain is built from TRBV6-1 and TRBJ2-1; the match to TRBD2 covers 9 bases. The source is a human donor in good health. The CDR3 DNA sequence: TGTGCCAGCAGTGACTACTTAGCGGGAGCGCGCGACAATGAGCAGTTCTTC. It is translated as CASSDYLAGARDNEQFF.